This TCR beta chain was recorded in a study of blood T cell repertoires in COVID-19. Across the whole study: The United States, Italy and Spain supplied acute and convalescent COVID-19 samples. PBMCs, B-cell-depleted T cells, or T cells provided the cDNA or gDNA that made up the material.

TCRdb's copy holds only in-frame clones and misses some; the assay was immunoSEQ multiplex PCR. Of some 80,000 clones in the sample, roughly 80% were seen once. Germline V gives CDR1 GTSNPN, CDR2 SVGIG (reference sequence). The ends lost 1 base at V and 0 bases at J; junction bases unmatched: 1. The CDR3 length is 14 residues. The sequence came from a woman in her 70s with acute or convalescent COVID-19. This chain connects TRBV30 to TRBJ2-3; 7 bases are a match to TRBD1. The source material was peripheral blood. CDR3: CAWSEGASTDTQYF. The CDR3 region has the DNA TGTGCCTGGAGTGAGGGGGCGAGCACAGATACGCAGTATTTT.